This TCR beta chain was identified during a study of cytomegalovirus exposure and HLA in healthy donors. Broader study findings: Later on, a genetic analysis was performed. It linked a missense variant in DCLRE1C with V- and J-gene trimming of TCR beta.

PCR used 60 Vbeta primers and 13 Jbeta primers. Profiling relied on immunoSEQ multiplex PCR, and the TCRdb table lists in-frame clones only, not all of them. In the table there are around 210,000 clones, roughly 78% of which are singletons. Concerning this clone itself: Antigen unknown.

There are 15 residues in the CDR3. CDR1 is MNHNS, CDR2 SASEGT, per germline. The trim removed 6 bases at V and 6 bases at J, leaving 6 bases unmatched. The V and J genes are TRBV6-1 and TRBJ2-1, with 12 bases that match TRBD2. The TCR sequence derives from a boy between 5 and 17 years old in good health and CMV-seronegative. Sequencing used PBMCs. This chain's CDR3 is CASSGRTSGTNEQFF. In nucleotides, the CDR3 is TGTGCCAGCAGCGGACGGACTAGCGGGACCAATGAGCAGTTCTTC.